These 22 T cell receptor beta chains were sequenced from one sample in a study of cytomegalovirus exposure and HLA in healthy donors. Primers for the PCR totalled 60 Vbeta and 13 Jbeta. Assay used: immunoSEQ multiplex PCR; TCRdb lists only in-frame clones, some missing. The profile shows over 200,000 clones, roughly 79% of them singletons. Material for sequencing was PBMCs. These receptors were obtained from a woman aged 35 to 49 in good health and CMV-seronegative.

The genes are TRBV18 and TRBJ2-3; D possibly corresponds to TRBD2 (5 bases). CDR3 size: 15 residues. Germline V gene lookup returns CDR1 KGHSH and CDR2 LQKENI. The V end was cut by 3 bases, the J end by 5 bases, with 15 bases between. In DNA, the CDR3 is TGTGCCAGCTCACCGACGAGGGCAAGGTTAGATACGCAGTATTTT. Protein sequence: CASSPTRARLDTQYF.

The chain recombines TRBV7-3 with TRBJ1-1; weak D call: TRBD1 (6 bases). Per germline, CDR1 SGHTA and CDR2 FQGTGA. V was trimmed by 5 bases and J by 3 bases, leaving 19 bases between them. The CDR3 has 16 amino acids. As DNA, the CDR3 is TGTGCCAGCAGCCTGCAGGGGACCCCTGGCGACACTGAAGCTTTCTTT. It translates to CASSLQGTPGDTEAFF.

The chain links TRBV28 to TRBJ1-3; 7 nucleotides line up with TRBD1. This CDR3 has 15 residues. Germline assignment: CDR1 MDHEN and CDR2 SYDVKM. The trim removed 5 bases at V and 2 bases at J, leaving 6 bases unmatched. CDR3 loop: CASSTPTGPGNTIYF. CDR3 sequence (DNA): TGTGCCAGCAGTACCCCGACAGGGCCTGGAAACACCATATATTTT.

The chain has TRBV9 and TRBJ2-1, with 9 nucleotides matching TRBD1. Trimming cost V 8 bases and J 6 bases; bases outside gene matches: 6. Germline-derived CDR1 and CDR2 are SGDLS and YYNGEE. CDR3 length: 13 residues. This CDR3 reads CARGGQGSNEQFF. The CDR3 region has the DNA TGTGCCAGAGGGGGACAGGGTAGCAATGAGCAGTTCTTC. Full variable domain (remainder filled in from reference TRBV9 and TRBJ2-1): DSGVTQTPKHLITATGQRVTLRCSPRSGDLSVYWYQQSLDQGLQFLIQYYNGEERAKGNILERFSAQQFPDLHSELNLSSLELGDSALYFCARGGQGSNEQFFGPGTRLTVL.

The chain employs TRBV7-9 and TRBJ1-2; D is uncertain. The germline V gene has CDR1 SEHNR and CDR2 FQNEAQ (reference sequence). V lost 2 bases, J lost 3 bases, and 7 bases lay in between. The CDR3 totals 13 residues. The CDR3 coding sequence is TGTGCCAGCAGCTTATGGCAGGACTATGGCTACACCTTC. Its protein product is CASSLWQDYGYTF.

The V call is TRBV2, the J call TRBJ1-5; D gene uncertain. V lost 4 bases and J 5 bases, leaving 12 bases between the germline ends. This CDR3 contains 14 residues. The V gene's germline CDR1 is SNHLY and CDR2 FYNNEI. CDR3 DNA sequence: TGTGCCAGCAGTGGGGGAGAACGAGATCAGCCCCAGCATTTT. Translated: CASSGGERDQPQHF.

The V call is TRBV13, the J call TRBJ2-7, with TRBD1 identical over 12 bases. V lost 5 bases and J lost 3; bases outside the gene matches: 8. This CDR3 is 16 amino acids long. In germline, CDR1 is PRHDT, CDR2 FYEKMQ (reference sequence). The CDR3, as DNA: TGTGCCAGCAGCAAAGGGACAGGGGGCGCAATCTACGAGCAGTACTTC. It encodes CASSKGTGGAIYEQYF.

The V gene is TRBV23-1, the J gene TRBJ1-2, with D uncertain. TRBV23-1 is an ORF; its function is uncertain. Trimming pared 0 bases from V and 7 bases from J, leaving 21 bases between. There are 17 residues in the CDR3. CDR3 nucleotides: TGCGCCAGCAGTCAATCCAGGAGGGCTCCACGAAGTTTTGGCTACACCTTC. Its protein is CASSQSRRAPRSFGYTF.

The chain joins TRBV20-1 to TRBJ1-2; a possible D gene is TRBD1 (5 bases). The CDR3 covers 11 residues. The germline V gene encodes CDR1 DFQATT and CDR2 SNEGSKA (reference sequence). The CDR3 sequence: CRSGGGYGYTF. CDR3 DNA: TGCAGGTCGGGGGGAGGCTATGGCTACACCTTC.

The chain links TRBV5-6 to TRBJ1-2; D gene unclear. This CDR3 spans 15 amino acids. Germline lookup yields CDR1 SGHDT and CDR2 YYEEEE. Trimming removed 2 bases at V and 0 bases at J, with 11 bases between. CDR3 sequence reads: CASSFTRRANYGYTF. In DNA form, the CDR3 reads TGTGCCAGCAGCTTTACCCGGAGAGCTAACTATGGCTACACCTTC.

This clone showed up just a few times. V is TRBV4-1 and J is TRBJ1-4; TRBD1 matches 11 bases. Germline V gene data show CDR1 as MGHRA and CDR2 as YSYEKL. The CDR3 has 16 residues. Trimming cost V 1 base and J 6 bases; bases outside gene matches: 4. In nucleotides, the CDR3 is TGCGCCAGCAGCCAAGGGACAGGGGGCGCCTATGAAAAACTGTTTTTT. It is translated as CASSQGTGGAYEKLFF.

This chain uses TRBV2 with TRBJ2-3; 7 bases are shared with TRBD1. This CDR3 is built from 18 residues. Germline CDR1 and CDR2: SNHLY and FYNNEI. The junction had 16 bases not matched to a gene; V was cut back by 5 bases and J by 2 bases. The DNA for the CDR3 is TGTGCCAGCAGTAATGACAGGGCCACGCCGGGCCCCACAGATACGCAGTATTTT. Amino acids: CASSNDRATPGPTDTQYF. Full variable domain (rest looked up from reference TRBV2 and TRBJ2-3): EPEVTQTPSHQVTQMGQEVILRCVPISNHLYFYWYRQILGQKVEFLVSFYNNEISEKSEIFDDQFSVERPDGSNFTLKIRSTKLEDSAMYFCASSNDRATPGPTDTQYFGPGTRLTVL.

The chain recombines TRBV7-9 with TRBJ1-5; D is unresolved. Germline values: CDR1 SEHNR, CDR2 FQNEAQ (reference sequence). The CDR3 length is 12 residues. Trimming left V 5 bases short and J 7 bases short, with 9 bases between. CDR3 in amino acids: CASSNGGQPQHF. Here the CDR3 DNA reads TGTGCCAGCAGCAACGGAGGGCAGCCCCAGCATTTT.

This chain links TRBV9 with TRBJ1-2; D is possibly TRBD1 (6 bases). The CDR3 spans 14 residues. CDR1 is SGDLS, CDR2 YYNGEE, per germline. Trimming shortened V by 4 bases and J by 4 bases, and 14 bases separated the two germline ends. The CDR3 here is CASSSTGQIYGYTF. CDR3 in DNA: TGTGCCAGCAGCAGTACAGGGCAAATCTATGGCTACACCTTC.

The chain links TRBV10-3 to TRBJ2-7; 8 bases fit TRBD1. The V gene end was trimmed by 2 bases and the J gene end by 6 bases; junction bases not matched to a gene: 6. Germline V gene lookup returns CDR1 ENHRY and CDR2 SYGVKD. This CDR3 has 14 residues. The DNA of the CDR3 is TGTGCCATCAGTGAGCCGGGACAGGCTTTCGAGCAGTACTTC. Translating it yields CAISEPGQAFEQYF.

This sequence joins TRBV30 and TRBJ2-7; 9 bases agree with TRBD1. With V trimmed by 2 bases and J by 9 bases, 11 bases remained unmatched. The CDR3 is 14 amino acids. Germline lookup yields CDR1 GTSNPN and CDR2 SVGIG (reference sequence). CDR3 nucleotide sequence: TGTGCCTGGAGTTTCTCGGGACAGGGAGTTTCGCAGTACTTC. Protein sequence: CAWSFSGQGVSQYF. The whole variable domain, filled in from reference TRBV30 and TRBJ2-7, reads SQTIHQWPATLVQPVGSPLSLECTVEGTSNPNLYWYRQAAGRGLQLLFYSVGIGQISSEVPQNLSASRPQDRQFILSSKKLLLSDSGFYLCAWSFSGQGVSQYFGPGTRLTVT.

The J gene is TRBJ2-7, the V gene TRBV30; unclear D gene. Germline loops: CDR1 GTSNPN, CDR2 SVGIG (reference sequence). There are 11 residues in the CDR3. Trimming took off 2 bases at V and 7 bases at J, with 9 bases between the two ends. The CDR3 protein is CAWSNSREQYF. The DNA of the CDR3 is TGTGCCTGGAGTAACAGTCGGGAGCAGTACTTC.

The chain has TRBV9 and TRBJ1-6, with a weak D call TRBD1 (5 bases). Germline V lookup: CDR1 SGDLS, CDR2 YYNGEE. V was clipped by 1 base and J by 9 bases, with 11 bases between them. The CDR3 contains 14 residues. CDR3 nucleotide sequence: TGTGCCAGCAGCGTACAGGGATACAGTTCACCCCTCCACTTT. Protein sequence: CASSVQGYSSPLHF.

The DNA for the CDR3 is TGTGCCAGTAGTAGACAGACAGGGGGAAATTACTATGGCTACACCTTC. Its translation is CASSRQTGGNYYGYTF. This chain links TRBV19 with TRBJ1-2; 9 bases match TRBD1. V lost 4 bases to trimming and J lost 3 bases; unmatched junction nucleotides: 9. Germline values: CDR1 LNHDA, CDR2 SQIVND (reference sequence). CDR3 size: 16 residues. The entire variable domain, with the rest obtained from reference TRBV19 and TRBJ1-2, is as follows: DGGITQSPKYLFRKEGQNVTLSCEQNLNHDAMYWYRQDPGQGLRLIYYSQIVNDFQKGDIAEGYSVSREKKESFPLTVTSAQKNPTAFYLCASSRQTGGNYYGYTFGSGTRLTVV.

This rearrangement joins TRBV30 to TRBJ1-2, with D unresolved. Germline assignment: CDR1 GTSNPN and CDR2 SVGIG (reference sequence). The V end was cut by 2 bases, the J end by 8 bases, with 18 bases between. The CDR3 is made up of 14 amino acids. The CDR3 sequence is CAWSSTGVGGGYTF. The CDR3 region has the DNA TGTGCCTGGAGTTCGACCGGGGTTGGTGGGGGCTACACCTTC.

This rearrangement joins TRBV19 to TRBJ2-7, with 7 bases aligning to TRBD2. Germline CDR1 is LNHDA and CDR2 is SQIVND (reference sequence). The J segment lost 2 bases and the V segment lost 4 bases, leaving 5 bases of the junction unmatched. There are 14 residues in the CDR3. This CDR3 is CASSRPGGAYEQYF. CDR3 bases: TGTGCCAGTAGTAGGCCGGGGGGTGCCTACGAGCAGTACTTC.

Turning to this clone: One end of the junction does not line up with germline, which may come from a read error. The V call is TRBV7-9, the J call TRBJ1-2, with 8 bases lining up with TRBD1. The CDR3 runs to 19 residues. The germline V gene encodes CDR1 SEHNR and CDR2 FQNEAQ (reference sequence). The CDR3 region is CSSSLALGTGNEANYGYTF. The CDR3 DNA follows: TGTTCCAGCAGCTTAGCCCTCGGGACAGGTAACGAAGCTAACTATGGCTACACCTTC.